The clone carrying this TCR beta chain was seen a handful of times. The PCR made use of 60 Vbeta and 13 Jbeta primers. TCRdb keeps only in-frame clones here, not all; method: immunoSEQ multiplex PCR. The sample consists of about 86,000 clones, about 70% of them appearing once. The data were obtained in a study of cytomegalovirus exposure and HLA in healthy donors. V trimming: 0 bases; J trimming: 6 bases; junction bases outside the gene matches: 10. The CDR3 spans 18 residues. Germline V gene sequence: CDR1 MGHRA, CDR2 YSYEKL. The TCR comes from a man aged 55 to 70 in good health and CMV-seronegative. Sequencing was done on a sample of PBMCs. The gene calls are TRBV4-1 and TRBJ2-3, with 12 bases identical to TRBD2. The CDR3 nucleotides read TGCGCCAGCAGCCAAGACCCGACTAGCGGGAGATCTACGGATACGCAGTATTTT. Residues: CASSQDPTSGRSTDTQYF.